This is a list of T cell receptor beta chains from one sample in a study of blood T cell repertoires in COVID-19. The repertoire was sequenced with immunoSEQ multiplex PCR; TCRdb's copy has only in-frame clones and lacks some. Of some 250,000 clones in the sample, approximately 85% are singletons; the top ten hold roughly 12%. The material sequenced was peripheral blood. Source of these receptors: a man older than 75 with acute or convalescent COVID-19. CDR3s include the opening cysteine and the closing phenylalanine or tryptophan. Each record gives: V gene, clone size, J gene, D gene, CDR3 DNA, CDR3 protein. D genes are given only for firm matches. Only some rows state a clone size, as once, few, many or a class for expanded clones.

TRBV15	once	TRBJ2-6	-	TGTGCCACTAGACATTCCCACTCTGGGGCCAACGTCCTGACTTTC	CATRHSHSGANVLTF
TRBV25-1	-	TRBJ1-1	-	TGTGCCAGCAGTGAATCGGGGAGGCAGGCTTTCTTT	CASSESGRQAFF
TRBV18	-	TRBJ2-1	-	TGTGCCAGCTCACAGAATAGCTTCAACAATGAGCAGTTCTTC	CASSQNSFNNEQFF
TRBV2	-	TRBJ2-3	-	TGTGCCTCCGCGTCGGGGACAGATACGCAGTATTTT	CASASGTDTQYF
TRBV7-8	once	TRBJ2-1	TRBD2	TGTGCCAGCGGGGGGGGACTTATAACTGAGCAGTTCTTC	CASGGGLITEQFF
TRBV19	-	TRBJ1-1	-	TGTGCCAGTAGTTTGGGACAATGGACTGAAGCTTTCTTT	CASSLGQWTEAFF
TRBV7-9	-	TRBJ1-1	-	TGTGCCAGCAGCCGAGGAGCGAAAAACACTGAAGCTTTCTTT	CASSRGAKNTEAFF
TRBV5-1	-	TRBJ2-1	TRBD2	TGCGCCAGCAGCTTGCGACTAGCGGGAGATAATGAGCAGTTCTTC	CASSLRLAGDNEQFF
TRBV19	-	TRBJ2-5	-	TGTGCCAGTAGTCCGACGGCCAATCGAGGCACAGGGAGCGAGACCCAGTACTTC	CASSPTANRGTGSETQYF
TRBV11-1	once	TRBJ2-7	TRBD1	TGTGCCAGCAGCCCGGGACAGGACTACGAGCAGTACTTC	CASSPGQDYEQYF
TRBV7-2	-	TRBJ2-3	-	TGTGCCAGCAGCTTAGAAGGCAGGTCGATTAGTAGGACGCAGTATTTT	CASSLEGRSISRTQYF
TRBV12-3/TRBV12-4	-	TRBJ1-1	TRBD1	TGTGCCAGCAGTTACAGGGGTAAGGCTTTCTTT	CASSYRGKAFF
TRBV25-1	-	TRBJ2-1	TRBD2	TGTGCCAGCAGTGAATGGGAGGGTTCCTACAATGAGCAGTTCTTC	CASSEWEGSYNEQFF
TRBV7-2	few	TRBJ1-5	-	TGTGCCAGCAGCCTAGGGTCCTGGTCCGCTAGGCCCCAGCATTTT	CASSLGSWSARPQHF
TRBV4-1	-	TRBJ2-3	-	TGCGCCAGCAGCCAAGATTGGAGCGGAGGCACAGATACGCAGTATTTT	CASSQDWSGGTDTQYF
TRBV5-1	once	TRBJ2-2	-	TGCGCCAGCAGCTTGGACTATCACGCCGGGGAGCTGTTTTTT	CASSLDYHAGELFF
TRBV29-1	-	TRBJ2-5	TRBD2	TGCAGCGGCCTAGCGGGTCAGGTTCACTTC	CSGLAGQVHF
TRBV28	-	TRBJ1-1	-	TGTGCCAGCAGTTTTGCGGGGGGCCGGAACACTGAAGCTTTCTTT	CASSFAGGRNTEAFF
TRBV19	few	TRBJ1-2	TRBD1	TGTGCCAGTAGTGTGGACAGGGGAATGGAAGGCTACACCTTC	CASSVDRGMEGYTF
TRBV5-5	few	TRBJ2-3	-	TGTGCCAGCAGCTCCGAGTGGGGGCGGTTCACAGATACGCAGTATTTT	CASSSEWGRFTDTQYF
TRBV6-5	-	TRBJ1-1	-	TGTGCCAGCAGTTCCCTCGGCCCGGGGAACACTGAAGCTTTCTTT	CASSSLGPGNTEAFF
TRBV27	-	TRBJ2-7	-	TGTGCCAGCAGTCCTTCTGTGGTCCCTAGACAGAGCGAGCAGTACTTC	CASSPSVVPRQSEQYF
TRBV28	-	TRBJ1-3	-	TGTGCCAGCACGGCGCGGTTCTCTGGAAACACCATATATTTT	CASTARFSGNTIYF
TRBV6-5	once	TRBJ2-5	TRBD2	TGTGCCAGCAGCAGCGGGGGGGCCGCAGAGACCCAGTACTTC	CASSSGGAAETQYF
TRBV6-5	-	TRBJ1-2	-	TGTGCCAGCAGTTACTCCCAGGGTCGAGGCTACACCTTC	CASSYSQGRGYTF
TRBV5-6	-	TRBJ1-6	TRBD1	TGTGCCAGCAGCTGGGGGACAGGGGGGGCAAGTTCACCCCTCCACTTT	CASSWGTGGASSPLHF
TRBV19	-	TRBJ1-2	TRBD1	TGTGCCAGTAGAACCCGGGGACAGCACTATGGCTACACCTTC	CASRTRGQHYGYTF
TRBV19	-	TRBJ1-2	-	TGTGCCAGTAGAGACCTCCTAGAGCACTATGGCTACACCTTC	CASRDLLEHYGYTF
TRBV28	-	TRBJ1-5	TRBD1	TGTGCCAGCAGTCCCGAGACAGGGTGGGGCAATCAGCCCCAGCATTTT	CASSPETGWGNQPQHF
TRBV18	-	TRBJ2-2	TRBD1	TGTGCCAGCTCACGATCTTGGACAGGGGAATCGAACACCGGGGAGCTGTTTTTT	CASSRSWTGESNTGELFF
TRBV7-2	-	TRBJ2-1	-	TGTGCCAGCAGCTCTCCACCGTTTCGGTACAATGAGCAGTTCTTC	CASSSPPFRYNEQFF
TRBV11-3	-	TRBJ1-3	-	TGTGCCAGCAGCTTAGATGGGGCGGCTGGAAACACCATATATTTT	CASSLDGAAGNTIYF
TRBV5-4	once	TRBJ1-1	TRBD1	TGTGCCAGCAGCGGCCCCGGGACAGGGGTTACTGAAGCTTTCTTT	CASSGPGTGVTEAFF
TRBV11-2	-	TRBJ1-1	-	TGTGCCAGCAGCTTAACGATATCCCAACAGGTCCTGAGGACTGAAGCTTTCTTT	CASSLTISQQVLRTEAFF
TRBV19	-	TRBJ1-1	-	TGTGCCAGTAGTATATCCTCCCCAGGGAACACTGAAGCTTTCTTT	CASSISSPGNTEAFF
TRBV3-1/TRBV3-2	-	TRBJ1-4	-	TGTGCCAGCAGCCCTACAGGCCTTAATGAAAAACTGTTTTTT	CASSPTGLNEKLFF
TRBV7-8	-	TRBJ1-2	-	TGTGCCAGCAGCTTAGATACCTTGGGGAGCTCGGGCTACACCTTC	CASSLDTLGSSGYTF
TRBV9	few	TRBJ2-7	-	TGTGCCAGCAGTCTTCTGGGAGACAAAGACGGCGAGCAGTACTTC	CASSLLGDKDGEQYF